A selection of T cell receptor beta chains follows, all from one sample in a study of T cell responses to AZD1222 COVID-19 vaccine. This table comes from immunoSEQ multiplex PCR, and its TCRdb copy is limited to in-frame clones, with some not included. The top ten clones hold approximately 2.7% of a sample with 140,000 to 150,000 clones, about 93% of them seen once. The input for sequencing was peripheral blood, taken on day 0 of MenACWY control vaccination. The source is an adult in good health. The conserved cysteine and the conserved F or W are not part of the CDR3 here.

J gene	V gene	CDR3 protein
TRBJ2-1	TRBV6-4	ASSDSWREPYNEQF
TRBJ1-4	TRBV9	ASSGQTERNEKLF
TRBJ1-3	TRBV5-1	ASSPGTGSNTIY
TRBJ2-1	TRBV7-9	ASSVEWTSYEQF
TRBJ1-1	TRBV6-5	ASSYSWTGSTEAF
TRBJ2-2	TRBV6-5	ASNRGLMNTGELF
TRBJ2-5	TRBV9	ASSVSGGKGTQY
TRBJ1-2	TRBV28	ASSRRRTGGHGYT
TRBJ1-2	TRBV4-2	ASLPGQGMFINGYT
TRBJ2-1	TRBV30	AWSVVAGNEQF
TRBJ2-5	TRBV5-4	ASSLDGGGQETQY
TRBJ1-1	TRBV5-5	ASSNQRNTEAF
TRBJ1-1	TRBV27	ASRRDRVGNTEAF
TRBJ2-2	TRBV11-2	ASSHITGELF
TRBJ2-6	TRBV5-1	ASSRWPTGANVLT
TRBJ1-5	TRBV24-1	ATSDSQGRLSIANQPQH
TRBJ2-7	TRBV19	ASSIQATTYEQY
TRBJ1-2	TRBV5-6	ASSLVGRAGYT
TRBJ1-5	TRBV6-5	ASSFVGEGNQPQH
TRBJ2-5	TRBV6-5	ASSPDRGPETQY
TRBJ1-4	TRBV5-6	AASQQGSEKLF
TRBJ1-6	TRBV30	AWSVAGPRTPLH
TRBJ1-2	TRBV3-1/TRBV3-2	ASSPSVWGRMGYGYT
TRBJ1-2	TRBV7-9	ASSLESFGNYGYT
TRBJ2-1	TRBV20-1	SARHDRGQF
TRBJ1-3	TRBV19	ASSSGGAGNTIY
TRBJ1-5	TRBV6-5	ASSPRQGNNQPQH
TRBJ1-5	TRBV24-1	ATSERRDTEGNQPQH
TRBJ1-1	TRBV19	ASSGSLRVNTEAF
TRBJ1-4	TRBV10-1	ASSESGTGAVGSEKLF
TRBJ2-1	TRBV25-1	ASSEWSTEEQF
TRBJ2-7	TRBV28	ASSPRWVYEQY
TRBJ2-7	TRBV2	ASSGALLTGGQY
TRBJ2-3	TRBV6-1	ASSEGHQNTDTQY
TRBJ1-5	TRBV12-3/TRBV12-4	ASNRGNQPQH
TRBJ1-1	TRBV5-5	ASSLAGTDLRRAF
TRBJ1-4	TRBV27	ASSFSRGTNEKLF
TRBJ1-2	TRBV4-1	ASSPDRAKNTLRNYGYT
TRBJ2-3	TRBV9	ASSGQGLGTDTQY
TRBJ2-3	TRBV3-1/TRBV3-2	ASSQEGLAGSGTDTQY
TRBJ1-1	TRBV28	ASSPDRGKGTEAF
TRBJ1-5	TRBV12-3/TRBV12-4	ASSYSGNQPQH
TRBJ1-1	TRBV18	ASSPQGGVNTEAF
TRBJ2-7	TRBV24-1	ATSDLGRAEQY
TRBJ2-1	TRBV5-6	ASSPGGQGGHNEQF
TRBJ1-6	TRBV4-1	ASSQAGPWGNSPLH
TRBJ2-5	TRBV9	ASSVDLATSGSQETQY
TRBJ2-7	TRBV6-5	ASRPGWGSYEQY
TRBJ2-5	TRBV20-1	SAFYETQY
TRBJ1-1	TRBV13	ASSLPGEGTEAF
TRBJ1-3	TRBV4-1	ASSLQIGGSGNTIY
TRBJ2-1	TRBV2	ASSASGYEQF
TRBJ1-2	TRBV10-3	AIGQSNYGYT
TRBJ1-1	TRBV5-1	ASSLSFSGEAATEAF
TRBJ2-2	TRBV19	ASSIQGTTGELF
TRBJ1-6	TRBV11-2	ASSRGREDNSYNSPLH